This is a list of T cell receptor beta chains from one sample in a study of T cell repertoires in cytomegalovirus infection. TCRdb processed the reads anew with MiXCR; each CDR3 protein has one entry. The repertoire holds 150,000 to 200,000 distinct CDR3 sequences, 28% seen once, with around 29% in the top ten. The sequencing input was PBMCs. The receptors were gathered from a human donor in good health (CMV status not recorded). Some clones in this sample may be carry-over from other donors' samples. Each CDR3 is given without its conserved first and last residue. The D gene is left open where the match is weak.

D	length	V	J	CDR3
NA	12	TRBV2	TRBJ2-5	ASRDETGRETQY
NA	11	TRBV30	TRBJ1-2	AWRDDRGDGYT
TRBD1	12	TRBV12-3/TRBV12-4	TRBJ1-1	ASSRTGEDTEAF
NA	12	TRBV7-2	TRBJ1-5	ASSLERINQPQH
TRBD1	11	TRBV30	TRBJ1-3	AGSTGPGNTIY
NA	12	TRBV29-1	TRBJ1-2	SVDKGPPPYGYT
NA	13	TRBV2	TRBJ2-5	ASSYPRDKQETQY
TRBD1	12	TRBV5-4	TRBJ1-5	ASSREGANQPQH
NA	12	TRBV7-3	TRBJ2-5	ASSLGPNQETQY
TRBD1	13	TRBV4-1	TRBJ1-2	ASSRPGGEDYRYT
NA	15	TRBV6-1	TRBJ1-2	ASSEGPGGGGHYGYT
NA	14	TRBV6-2/TRBV6-3	TRBJ2-7	ASSYSRQGQTYEQY
NA	11	TRBV6-5	TRBJ2-1	ASRPESYNEQF
TRBD1	10	TRBV12-3/TRBV12-4	TRBJ1-2	ASSSRQGGYT
TRBD1	12	TRBV6-5	TRBJ2-7	ASSPPGQGSGQY
TRBD2	14	TRBV7-8	TRBJ2-1	ASSLRGLADHNEQF
TRBD2	16	TRBV7-2	TRBJ2-1	ASSPKAGTARDYDEQF
TRBD1	12	TRBV29-1	TRBJ2-3	SVVRDRETDTQY
NA	12	TRBV5-6	TRBJ2-7	ASSRRLVRHEQY
TRBD1	13	TRBV19	TRBJ1-5	ASRPGTGGWQPQH
NA	10	TRBV12-3/TRBV12-4	TRBJ2-7	ASSRGNDEQY
NA	13	TRBV19	TRBJ1-5	ASFPGRDSNQPQH
TRBD2	13	TRBV7-2	TRBJ2-1	ASSPTSGGGNEQF
TRBD1	13	TRBV5-5	TRBJ2-7	ASSPQGQISYEQY
NA	14	TRBV4-1	TRBJ1-2	ASSQVKSADPGGYT
NA	14	TRBV7-2	TRBJ2-7	ASSKREAGPSQEQY
NA	12	TRBV7-6	TRBJ2-2	ASSLAGNTGELF
TRBD2	15	TRBV10-3	TRBJ2-3	AISERGGHLSTDTQY
NA	12	TRBV7-2	TRBJ1-1	ASSLSGMNTEAF
NA	14	TRBV7-9	TRBJ1-1	ASSWLIGGENTEAL
TRBD2	13	TRBV27	TRBJ2-7	ASSSLAGTPYEQY
NA	13	TRBV7-2	TRBJ2-1	ASNLKGFNYNEQF
NA	10	TRBV7-8	TRBJ1-1	ASSRIGAEAF
NA	12	TRBV7-8	TRBJ1-5	ASTPGYSNQPQH
TRBD1	16	TRBV6-5	TRBJ2-6	ASSYFPGGLAGANVLT
NA	10	TRBV29-1	TRBJ2-3	SVEMTADTQY
TRBD2	12	TRBV7-2	TRBJ2-7	ASSPSGGAYEQY
NA	13	TRBV3-1	TRBJ1-1	ASSQDLQGGTEAF
TRBD1	11	TRBV10-3	TRBJ2-4	AISAGTDDIQY
NA	14	TRBV7-9	TRBJ2-3	ASSLGDFDPTDTQY
NA	10	TRBV7-6	TRBJ1-5	ASSLTTQPQH
NA	12	TRBV5-1	TRBJ1-2	ASSWDGGAYGYT
NA	13	TRBV25-1	TRBJ1-5	ASSEFGGSNQPQH
NA	14	TRBV6-2/TRBV6-3	TRBJ1-4	ASSRGSSATNEKLF
NA	12	TRBV2	TRBJ2-3	ASSDGVVSDTQY
TRBD1	13	TRBV6-5	TRBJ1-6	ASRNRGGSGSPLH
NA	11	TRBV6-6	TRBJ2-7	ASGPGPYYEQY
TRBD1	13	TRBV6-6	TRBJ1-2	ASSTRTGGRYGYT
NA	13	TRBV7-2	TRBJ2-5	ASSLDRADAETQY
NA	16	TRBV11-2	TRBJ2-6	ANSSVGGLGSGANVLT
TRBD1	14	TRBV11-3	TRBJ2-5	ASSPSGQGVGETQY
NA	12	TRBV12-3/TRBV12-4	TRBJ1-1	ASTYGGRTTEAF
NA	15	TRBV5-1	TRBJ1-2	ASSLELPSLRALGYT
TRBD2	14	TRBV6-2/TRBV6-3	TRBJ2-3	ASSTTSRRSTDTQY
TRBD1	15	TRBV6-4	TRBJ1-1	ASSLTLGQGTRTEAF
NA	14	TRBV2	TRBJ2-3	ASSEAPGPGLNTQY
TRBD2	14	TRBV7-8	TRBJ2-2	ASSLEAGGQGGELF
NA	9	TRBV29-1	TRBJ2-1	SVEARNEQF
NA	12	TRBV6-6	TRBJ1-5	ASSYSGNNQPQH